This is a list of T cell receptor beta chains from one sample in a study of blood T cell repertoires in COVID-19. The data were produced by immunoSEQ multiplex PCR, yet TCRdb's version contains in-frame clones alone and is incomplete. The repertoire holds tens of thousands of clones, with around 89% as singletons. The sample comprised peripheral blood. The receptors originated from a man between 60 and 70 years old with acute or convalescent COVID-19. CDR3s include the opening cysteine and the closing phenylalanine or tryptophan. The order of the fields is clone size, D gene, J gene, V gene, CDR3 protein, CDR3 DNA. The D gene is left open where the match is weak. A row's size may be missing; if present it is once, few, many or a size class.

size: NA; D: NA; J: TRBJ1-3; V: TRBV18; CDR3: CASSPPIRQGNTIYF; DNA: TGTGCCAGCTCACCACCTATTCGACAGGGAAACACCATATATTTT
size: NA; D: NA; J: TRBJ2-1; V: TRBV9; CDR3: CASSVAGGSGHNEQFF; DNA: TGTGCCAGCAGCGTAGCAGGGGGGTCTGGGCACAATGAGCAGTTCTTC
size: NA; D: TRBD1; J: TRBJ2-3; V: TRBV15; CDR3: CATSRKQGASDTQYF; DNA: TGTGCCACCAGCAGAAAACAGGGGGCTTCAGATACGCAGTATTTT
size: NA; D: TRBD1; J: TRBJ2-7; V: TRBV7-2; CDR3: CASSGQGLAYEQYF; DNA: TGTGCCAGCAGCGGACAGGGCCTTGCCTACGAGCAGTACTTC
size: NA; D: TRBD2; J: TRBJ2-1; V: TRBV28; CDR3: CASSFPSGGLSYNEQFF; DNA: TGTGCCAGCAGTTTTCCTAGCGGGGGGCTCTCCTACAATGAGCAGTTCTTC
size: NA; D: NA; J: TRBJ2-7; V: TRBV18; CDR3: CASSLGGNEQYF; DNA: TGTGCCAGCTCCCTGGGGGGAAACGAGCAGTACTTC
size: NA; D: TRBD2; J: TRBJ2-1; V: TRBV24-1; CDR3: CATRGLAGEDEQFF; DNA: TGTGCCACACGGGGACTAGCGGGAGAAGATGAGCAGTTCTTC
size: NA; D: NA; J: TRBJ1-5; V: TRBV4-1; CDR3: CASSRGGLQPQHF; DNA: TGCGCCAGCAGCCGGGGGGGCCTTCAGCCCCAGCATTTT
size: NA; D: NA; J: TRBJ1-4; V: TRBV7-2; CDR3: CASSSRGGDEKLFF; DNA: TGTGCCAGCAGCTCCCGGGGAGGGGATGAAAAACTGTTTTTT
size: NA; D: NA; J: TRBJ2-2; V: TRBV2; CDR3: CASTSENTGELFF; DNA: TGTGCCAGCACGTCAGAGAACACCGGGGAGCTGTTTTTT
size: once; D: NA; J: TRBJ1-4; V: TRBV9; CDR3: CASSMGQPNEKLFF; DNA: TGTGCCAGCTCGATGGGGCAGCCTAATGAAAAACTGTTTTTT
size: once; D: NA; J: TRBJ2-1; V: TRBV21-1; CDR3: CASSFMSTGWKEQFF; DNA: TGTGCCAGCAGCTTTATGTCGACTGGGTGGAAAGAGCAGTTCTTC
size: NA; D: TRBD2; J: TRBJ2-1; V: TRBV7-8; CDR3: CASSPGGSGRAHNEQFF; DNA: TGTGCCAGCAGCCCGGGGGGTTCGGGCAGGGCGCACAATGAGCAGTTCTTC
size: NA; D: TRBD2; J: TRBJ2-7; V: TRBV27; CDR3: CASSPLAGVSYEQYF; DNA: TGTGCCAGCAGTCCCTTAGCGGGAGTCTCCTACGAGCAGTACTTC